One sample yielded the 24 T cell receptor beta chains listed below, sequenced in a study of CD8 T cells in ankylosing spondylitis. TCRdb reanalysed the 5' RACE reads using MiXCR and keeps one entry per CDR3 protein. Of 250,000 to 350,000 distinct CDR3 sequences listed, less than 25% are singletons. The specimen was blood, either unsorted or a sorted T cell fraction (not recorded which). The receptors originated from a female donor with ankylosing spondylitis or in good health (not recorded which).

This sequence joins TRBV6-5 and TRBJ2-7; D is ambiguous. V was pared by 4 bases and J by 4 bases, with 23 bases between. The germline V gene has CDR1 MNHEY and CDR2 SVGAGI. This CDR3 has 17 amino acids. Here the CDR3 DNA reads TGTGCCAGCAGTTCCGCCCTCCCGCGGCGGAATGGATACGAGCAGTACTTC. Its translation is CASSSALPRRNGYEQYF.

This clonotype was observed a few times. The chain recombines TRBV20-1 with TRBJ2-7; maybe TRBD2 (5 bases). V was pared by 6 bases and J by 1 base, with 16 bases between. The germline CDR1 and CDR2 sequences are DFQATT and SNEGSKA (reference sequence). The length of the CDR3 is 14 residues. Here the CDR3 DNA reads TGCAGTGCCACAGCGCGGGCGGGTTCCTACGAGCAGTACTTC. Translation gives CSATARAGSYEQYF.

This clonotype was observed a few times. The J gene is TRBJ1-3, the V gene TRBV20-1; D remains unclear. The CDR3 sequence is 13 residues long. Per germline, CDR1 DFQATT and CDR2 SNEGSKA (reference sequence). The V gene lost 4 bases and the J gene lost 0 bases, with 7 bases spanning the gap. This CDR3 is CSAIGSSGNTIYF. CDR3 nucleotide sequence: TGCAGTGCTATTGGCAGCTCTGGAAACACCATATATTTT.

V and J are TRBV18 and TRBJ1-5; TRBD1 matches 7 bases. This CDR3 region has 15 residues. Germline lookup yields CDR1 KGHSH and CDR2 LQKENI. After removal of 4 bases from V and 6 bases from J, the junction contained 9 bases not matched to a gene. The DNA for the CDR3 is TGTGCCAGCTCACTGAGCGAGGGGGCAGGTCAGCCCCAGCATTTT. Protein product: CASSLSEGAGQPQHF.

This clonotype occurred many times. The chain links TRBV20-1 to TRBJ1-2, with TRBD1 matching 8 bases. This CDR3 has 13 residues. Germline V CDR1 and CDR2: DFQATT, SNEGSKA (reference sequence). V shed 3 bases, J shed 2 bases, and the junction held 2 bases outside the gene matches. CDR3 protein: CSASNRGNYGYTF. CDR3 DNA: TGCAGTGCTAGTAACAGGGGGAACTATGGCTACACCTTC.

This clonotype was picked up a small number of times. The chain joins TRBV7-9 to TRBJ2-2; D perhaps matches TRBD1 (5 bases). Trimming pared 6 bases from V and 1 base from J, leaving 9 bases between. The CDR3 totals 14 residues. Germline V CDR1 and CDR2: SEHNR, FQNEAQ (reference sequence). The CDR3 DNA follows: TGTGCCAGCAGTTCGCAGGGGAACACCGGGGAGCTGTTTTTT. This translates into CASSSQGNTGELFF.

About this clonotype: One end of the junction is discordant with germline, which a read error may explain. The chain links TRBV20-1 to TRBJ2-4; TRBD1 aligns across 7 bases. The CDR3 totals 17 residues. Germline V gene sequence: CDR1 DFQATT, CDR2 SNEGSKA (reference sequence). The CDR3 bases are TGCGGTGCTAGAGATCTTAAGGGGGCAGCGGCCAAAAACATTCAGTACTTC. This sequence encodes CGARDLKGAAAKNIQYF.

The V gene is TRBV6-1, the J gene TRBJ1-3, with D unresolved. V shed 5 bases and J shed 3 bases, with 11 bases lying between them. Germline CDR1 is MNHNS and CDR2 is SASEGT. CDR3 length: 14 amino acids. The CDR3 spells CASSPRGGGNTIYF. CDR3 DNA sequence: TGTGCCAGCAGTCCCCGGGGTGGTGGAAACACCATATATTTT.

This clonotype was counted only a few times. V and J are TRBV20-1 and TRBJ2-5, with D perhaps assigned TRBD1 or TRBD2 (5 bases each). The CDR3 is made up of 15 amino acids. V was shortened by 1 base and J by 5 bases, with 17 bases between the two germline ends. Per the germline V gene, CDR1 is DFQATT and CDR2 is SNEGSKA (reference sequence). CDR3 sequence: CSARGGLDHAETQYF. The DNA for the CDR3 is TGCAGTGCTAGAGGGGGGTTGGATCATGCGGAGACCCAGTACTTC.

This clonotype has a handful of counts. For the CDR3, the DNA is TGCAGTGCCCGGGCGACCCTAGGAGATACGCAGTATTTT. Protein product: CSARATLGDTQYF. The chain links TRBV20-1 to TRBJ2-3; no clear D gene. Germline-derived CDR1 and CDR2 are DFQATT and SNEGSKA (reference sequence). V lost 6 bases and J 5 bases, leaving 15 bases between the germline ends. The CDR3 length is 13 residues.

This clonotype was counted only a few times. The chain couples TRBV28 to TRBJ2-5, with 8 bases lining up with TRBD1. The V and J ends lost 0 bases and 7 bases, in that order; junction bases with no gene match: 19. Germline V gene sequence: CDR1 MDHEN, CDR2 SYDVKM. The CDR3 contains 19 residues. CDR3 DNA sequence: TGTGCCAGCAGTTTATGGGGAGTCAGGGGGCCCCAAAAAAGTCGGACCCAGTACTTC. It specifies CASSLWGVRGPQKSRTQYF.

The DNA of the CDR3 is TGCAGTGCTAGCCGGGGTAGCGGAACCAGGGAGTTCTTC. It is translated as CSASRGSGTREFF. The chain couples TRBV20-1 to TRBJ2-1; the D gene is possibly TRBD2 (6 bases). Germline V gene sequence: CDR1 DFQATT, CDR2 SNEGSKA (reference sequence). Deletions cut 3 bases from V and 14 bases from J, with 20 bases between. The CDR3 runs 13 residues.

This clonotype was seen many times. V is TRBV29-1 and J is TRBJ1-2, with D uncertain. CDR1 is SQVTM and CDR2 is ANQGSEA in the germline V gene. This CDR3 comprises 13 residues. The CDR3 reads CAGTFGNNYGYTF. The CDR3 DNA reads TGCGCGGGCACATTCGGTAATAACTATGGCTACACCTTC.

The V gene is TRBV30, the J gene TRBJ2-1; the D gene is possibly TRBD2 (5 bases). Germline V lookup: CDR1 GTSNPN, CDR2 SVGIG (reference sequence). There are 12 residues in the CDR3. Trimming pared 4 bases from V and 5 bases from J, leaving 9 bases between. For the CDR3, the DNA is TGTGCCTGGACTAGCTTTAACAATGAGCAGTTCTTC. Translating it yields CAWTSFNNEQFF.

The chain uses TRBV11-2 and TRBJ2-5; D tentatively reads TRBD1 or TRBD2 (5 bases each). The V end lost 5 bases, the J end lost 5 bases, and 18 bases lay between the germline ends. The CDR3 loop spans 15 amino acids. The germline V gene has CDR1 SGHAT and CDR2 FQNNGV. The CDR3 sequence: CASSQPRGREETQYF. The CDR3 DNA follows: TGTGCCAGCAGCCAACCCCGGGGCCGCGAGGAGACCCAGTACTTC.

The rearrangement joins TRBV28 to TRBJ2-2; D gene unclear. Germline V lookup: CDR1 MDHEN, CDR2 SYDVKM. The CDR3 consists of 14 residues. The ends were cut back, 1 base at V and 7 bases at J, with 10 bases in the middle. The CDR3 region is CASSLLVGNGELFF. CDR3 nucleotide sequence: TGTGCCAGCAGTTTATTGGTCGGCAACGGGGAGCTGTTTTTT. Looking up the rest from reference TRBV28 and TRBJ2-2 gives the full variable domain: DVKVTQSSRYLVKRTGEKVFLECVQDMDHENMFWYRQDPGLGLRLIYFSYDVKMKEKGDIPEGYSVSREKKERFSLILESASTNQTSMYLCASSLLVGNGELFFGEGSRLTVL.

The chain links TRBV3-1 to TRBJ1-3; D may be TRBD1 (5 bases). The V gene lost 6 bases and the J gene lost 4 bases, with 16 bases spanning the gap. The CDR3 is 15 residues long. The germline V gene has CDR1 LGHDT and CDR2 YNNKEL (reference sequence). The CDR3 loop reads CASSQGRTPGNTIYF. CDR3 coding DNA: TGTGCCAGCAGTCAGGGACGGACCCCCGGAAACACCATATATTTT.

This clonotype was picked up a small number of times. This chain joins TRBV5-5 and TRBJ2-3, with D perhaps matching TRBD2 (5 bases). CDR3 length: 12 residues. Germline V gives CDR1 SGHKS, CDR2 YYEKEE (reference sequence). Between the trimmed V and J ends, which lost 5 bases and 2 bases, there was a span of 6 bases. CDR3 sequence: CASRGATDTQYF. The CDR3 nucleotides are TGTGCCAGCAGGGGAGCCACAGATACGCAGTATTTT.

This clonotype was recorded at least ten times. CDR3 in amino acids: CASSLRQGTGELFF. In DNA form, the CDR3 reads TGTGCCAGCAGTTTAAGACAGGGCACCGGGGAGCTGTTTTTT. This chain uses TRBV12-3 or TRBV12-4 with TRBJ2-2, with 7 positions matching TRBD1. The CDR3 covers 14 residues. Losses at the gene ends were 2 bases for V and 4 bases for J; bases not matched to a gene: 1.

This clonotype was detected many times. The rearrangement uses TRBV6-2 or TRBV6-3 and TRBJ2-7; TRBD1 matches 9 bases. Losses at the gene ends were 0 bases for V and 3 bases for J; bases not matched to a gene: 6. CDR1 and CDR2 (germline): MNHEY, SVGEGT. The CDR3 totals 16 residues. CDR3 bases: TGTGCCAGCAGTTACTCCCGGGAGACAGGGGGCTACGAGCAGTACTTC. This encodes CASSYSRETGGYEQYF.

The genes are TRBV7-3 and TRBJ2-7; 13 nucleotides line up with TRBD2. This CDR3 contains 15 residues. Germline V CDR1 and CDR2: SGHTA, FQGTGA. Germline trimming cut 5 bases from V and 5 bases from J; bases unmatched to any gene: 6. The CDR3, as DNA: TGTGCCAGCAGCCCCGGACTAGCGGGAGTCAACGAGCAGTACTTC. Translated, it gives CASSPGLAGVNEQYF.

This chain links TRBV6-1 with TRBJ1-2, with no clear D. The CDR3 is 13 amino acids. Germline-derived CDR1 and CDR2 are MNHNS and SASEGT. Trimming took off 6 bases at V and 0 bases at J, with 8 bases between the two ends. CDR3 bases: TGTGCCAGCAGCCGGAGCCCTAACTATGGCTACACCTTC. Its protein product is CASSRSPNYGYTF.

This clonotype turned up a few times. This chain uses TRBV30 with TRBJ2-7, with D possibly being TRBD1 (6 bases). The V gene's germline CDR1 is GTSNPN and CDR2 SVGIG (reference sequence). With 5 bases removed from V and 0 bases from J, the gap between germline ends came to 8 bases. This CDR3 spans 12 amino acids. CDR3 DNA sequence: TGTGCCTGGGACAGGAGCTCCTACGAGCAGTACTTC. This encodes CAWDRSSYEQYF.

The chain has TRBV6-1 and TRBJ1-1, with unresolved D. Germline V gene data show CDR1 as MNHNS and CDR2 as SASEGT. The V end lost 4 bases, the J end lost 5 bases, and 14 bases lay between the germline ends. This CDR3 is 14 amino acids long. The CDR3 sequence: CASSVSHGVTEAFF. As DNA, the CDR3 is TGTGCCAGCAGTGTCAGCCATGGGGTGACTGAAGCTTTCTTT.